The 28 T cell receptor beta chains listed next were all sequenced from one sample in a study of T-cell memory formation after mild COVID-19. TCRdb re-called the 5' RACE reads with MiXCR, one entry per CDR3 protein. The repertoire holds hundreds of thousands of distinct CDR3 sequences, about 20% seen once, with 8.4% in the top ten. The sequencing sample was made of PBMCs or a T cell subset sorted from them (not recorded which). All receptors come from an adult woman who had mild COVID-19 (a few samples of this study predate the infection). Cell type and time point are not known.

The chain is built from TRBV12-3 or TRBV12-4 and TRBJ1-1; the D is unclear. The germline V and J ends were trimmed by 5 bases and 6 bases, with 7 bases remaining between them. This CDR3 comprises 11 residues. The CDR3, as DNA: TGTGCCAGCAGTCTGTTGGCTGAAGCTTTCTTT. Encoded protein: CASSLLAEAFF.

Of note for this clonotype: It may be a read error: a sequence one base away is much more abundant. The chain employs TRBV7-2 and TRBJ2-5; D not resolved. This CDR3 contains 11 residues. Per germline, CDR1 SGHTA and CDR2 FQGNSA. CDR3 loop: CASSKQETKYF. The CDR3 bases are TGTGCCAGCAGCAAACAAGAGACCAAGTACTTC.

In this sample, this clonotype turned up a few times. This chain links TRBV5-1 with TRBJ2-1; D is ambiguous. The length of the CDR3 is 14 residues. CDR1 SGHRS and CDR2 YFSETQ come from the germline V gene. V lost 6 bases and J 7 bases, leaving 17 bases between the germline ends. The CDR3: CASIRNPGGNEQFF. As DNA, the CDR3 is TGCGCCAGCATCAGAAACCCAGGCGGAAATGAGCAGTTCTTC.

This clonotype came up a few times. The CDR3 region is CASRGTGSGNTIYF. The CDR3 DNA follows: TGTGCCAGCAGGGGAACAGGGTCCGGAAACACCATATATTTT. This sequence joins TRBV6-5 and TRBJ1-3; possible D gene TRBD1, 6 bases. V was clipped by 6 bases and J by 4 bases, with 13 bases between them. This CDR3 is built from 14 residues. Germline-derived CDR1 and CDR2 are MNHEY and SVGAGI.

This clonotype was counted only a few times. The chain joins TRBV7-6 to TRBJ2-7; a weak D match, TRBD1 (5 bases). Germline V gene lookup returns CDR1 SGHVS and CDR2 FNYEAQ. CDR3 length: 14 amino acids. Trimming took off 4 bases at V and 3 bases at J, with 13 bases between the two ends. In nucleotides, the CDR3 is TGTGCCAGCAGCTCCGACAGCCCTTACTACGAGCAGTACTTC. Translation: CASSSDSPYYEQYF.

This clonotype has more than one count but fewer than ten. The rearrangement links TRBV20-1 to TRBJ1-4; 8 nucleotides match TRBD1. The germline V gene has CDR1 DFQATT and CDR2 SNEGSKA (reference sequence). V lost 3 bases to trimming and J lost 13 bases; unmatched junction nucleotides: 10. The CDR3 is 13 residues long. CDR3 coding DNA: TGCAGTGCTAGTTTTCCCACACAGGGGGGACTGTTTTTT. Residues: CSASFPTQGGLFF.

This clonotype was seen many times. The junction shows a germline mismatch at one end, possibly a read error. The rearrangement joins TRBV10-3 to TRBJ2-5; D gene uncertain. Germline V gives CDR1 ENHRY, CDR2 SYGVKD. The CDR3 contains 12 residues. The CDR3 reads CATSRLGETQYF. For the CDR3, the DNA is TGTGCCACCAGTCGGCTGGGTGAGACCCAGTACTTC.

This clonotype was counted only a few times. The chain combines TRBV15 with TRBJ1-3, with TRBD1 matching 7 bases. This CDR3 region has 16 residues. Looked up from germline, CDR1 is LNHNV and CDR2 is YYDKDF (reference sequence). V gave up 0 bases and J gave up 3 bases; unmatched junction bases: 5. The CDR3 nucleotides read TGTGCCACCAGCAGAGATACGGGACAGTTTGGAAACACCATATATTTT. Amino acids: CATSRDTGQFGNTIYF.

This clonotype was seen only a few times. The chain recombines TRBV9 with TRBJ2-7; a possible D gene is TRBD1 (5 bases). Between the trimmed V and J ends, which lost 0 bases and 6 bases, there was a span of 16 bases. CDR3 length equals 15 residues. Germline values: CDR1 SGDLS, CDR2 YYNGEE. The CDR3 here is CASSVEAGLTSEQYF. The CDR3 DNA reads TGTGCCAGCAGCGTAGAGGCAGGGTTGACTTCCGAGCAGTACTTC. The full variable domain, rest sourced from reference TRBV9 and TRBJ2-7, is DSGVTQTPKHLITATGQRVTLRCSPRSGDLSVYWYQQSLDQGLQFLIQYYNGEERAKGNILERFSAQQFPDLHSELNLSSLELGDSALYFCASSVEAGLTSEQYFGPGTRLTVT.

The rearrangement uses TRBV21-1 and TRBJ2-1; whether TRBD1, the table's D call, matches the DNA was not checked. TRBV21-1 is tagged as a pseudogene. The CDR3 has 18 amino acids. DNA of the CDR3: TGTGCCAGCAGCAAGGGAAAAACGGGCAGGGTAACTTACAATGAGCAGTTCTTC. Protein: CASSKGKTGRVTYNEQFF.

The V call is TRBV7-9, the J call TRBJ2-2; no definite D call. Per the germline V gene, CDR1 is SEHNR and CDR2 is FQNEAQ (reference sequence). The CDR3 runs to 16 residues. Trimming pared 2 bases from V and 5 bases from J, leaving 15 bases between. The CDR3 DNA reads as TGTGCCAGCAGCTTATCGGGCCAGTCCGTTACCGGGGAGCTGTTTTTT. Translated, it gives CASSLSGQSVTGELFF.

CDR3 DNA: TGTGCCAGCAGCTTAGAACGAGGAAACATTCAGTACTTC. Amino acids: CASSLERGNIQYF. V and J are TRBV13 and TRBJ2-4; no definite D call. Per germline, CDR1 PRHDT and CDR2 FYEKMQ (reference sequence). Between the trimmed V and J ends, which lost 1 base and 6 bases, there was a span of 7 bases. CDR3 length: 13 residues.

The V and J genes are TRBV3-1 and TRBJ1-1; possible D gene TRBD1, 5 bases. The CDR3 is 14 amino acids. Germline V gene data show CDR1 as LGHDT and CDR2 as YNNKEL (reference sequence). V was cut by 4 bases and J by 4 bases, with 13 bases left in between. Here the CDR3 reads CASSRLGGVTEAFF. Here the CDR3 DNA reads TGTGCCAGCAGCCGCCTCGGAGGGGTCACTGAAGCTTTCTTT.

Only a few counts were recorded for this clonotype. The V gene is TRBV4-1, the J gene TRBJ2-3; tentatively, D is TRBD1 (5 bases). Trimming pared 6 bases from V and 5 bases from J, leaving 18 bases between. The CDR3 is 15 amino acids. Germline V gene sequence: CDR1 MGHRA, CDR2 YSYEKL. The CDR3 region is CASSSTENQGDTQYF. The CDR3 DNA sequence: TGCGCCAGCAGTTCGACCGAAAACCAGGGAGATACGCAGTATTTT.

The rearrangement uses TRBV12-3 or TRBV12-4 and TRBJ2-6; TRBD2 might be the D (5 bases). The ends were cut back, 11 bases at V and 1 base at J, with 9 bases in the middle. This CDR3 spans 13 amino acids. CDR3 sequence: CAGGVSGANVLTF. CDR3 sequence (DNA): TGTGCCGGAGGTGTTTCTGGGGCCAACGTCCTGACTTTC.

The V and J genes are TRBV6-5 and TRBJ2-7, with TRBD1 identical over 9 bases. The CDR3 runs to 15 residues. In germline, CDR1 is MNHEY, CDR2 SVGAGI. Trimming cost V 7 bases and J 5 bases; bases outside gene matches: 12. CDR3 protein: CASTLLGTGIHEQYF. The CDR3 DNA reads as TGTGCCAGCACCCTGTTGGGGACAGGGATACACGAGCAGTACTTC.

The gene calls are TRBV30 and TRBJ2-7, with D perhaps assigned TRBD1 or TRBD2 (6 bases each). Germline assignment: CDR1 GTSNPN and CDR2 SVGIG (reference sequence). Trimming pared 0 bases from V and 2 bases from J, leaving 14 bases between. This CDR3 spans 15 amino acids. The CDR3 DNA is TGTGCCTGGAGTGTTGGGCCCGGGGGCCCCTACGAGCAGTACTTC. Protein product: CAWSVGPGGPYEQYF.

The rearrangement uses TRBV12-3 or TRBV12-4 and TRBJ2-7; D gene unclear. Trimming left V 5 bases short and J 0 bases short, with 14 bases between. CDR3 size: 15 residues. Written as DNA, the CDR3 is TGTGCCAGCAGTGAGGTTCCAGGTATCTCCTACGAGCAGTACTTC. It is translated as CASSEVPGISYEQYF.

This clonotype was seen only a few times. This chain joins TRBV19 and TRBJ2-3, with 9 bases aligning to TRBD2. V shed 5 bases, J shed 2 bases, and the junction held 20 bases outside the gene matches. The CDR3 has 20 residues. Looked up from germline, CDR1 is LNHDA and CDR2 is SQIVND (reference sequence). DNA for the CDR3: TGTGCCAGTAGTCCCGGCTTCCCGAACACCGCGGGAGGGAACACAGATACGCAGTATTTT. Its protein is CASSPGFPNTAGGNTDTQYF. The full variable domain, with the rest looked up from reference TRBV19 and TRBJ2-3, is DGGITQSPKYLFRKEGQNVTLSCEQNLNHDAMYWYRQDPGQGLRLIYYSQIVNDFQKGDIAEGYSVSREKKESFPLTVTSAQKNPTAFYLCASSPGFPNTAGGNTDTQYFGPGTRLTVL.

V and J are TRBV11-3 and TRBJ2-7; either TRBD1 or TRBD2 may supply D (5 bases each). V was pared by 11 bases and J by 4 bases, with 15 bases between. The CDR3 covers 12 residues. Germline CDR1 reads SGHNT; CDR2 reads YENEEA. In DNA, the CDR3 is TGTGCCTCCGTGGGACCCAATTACGAGCAGTACTTC. This sequence encodes CASVGPNYEQYF.

The chain joins TRBV24-1 to TRBJ2-3; D is ambiguous. Germline V gives CDR1 KGHDR, CDR2 SFDVKD. Deletions cut 4 bases from V and 1 base from J, with 8 bases between. CDR3 size: 14 residues. The CDR3 DNA sequence: TGTGCCACCAGTGACAAGGTACGCACAGATACGCAGTATTTT. It yields the protein CATSDKVRTDTQYF.

This clonotype was seen more than once but under ten times. The chain is built from TRBV3-1 and TRBJ1-2; possibly TRBD1 for D (5 bases). Germline assignment: CDR1 LGHDT and CDR2 YNNKEL (reference sequence). V lost 3 bases, J lost 6 bases, and 14 bases lay in between. The CDR3 contains 14 residues. CDR3 residues: CASSQWQGADGYTF. The CDR3, as DNA: TGTGCCAGCAGCCAGTGGCAGGGTGCGGATGGCTACACCTTC.

This clonotype was recorded a few times. The chain is built from TRBV5-1 and TRBJ2-7; TRBD1 agrees at 9 bases. CDR1 SGHRS and CDR2 YFSETQ come from the germline V gene. The CDR3 consists of 17 residues. The V segment lost 2 bases and the J segment 4 bases; nucleotides outside the gene matches: 13. The CDR3 sequence: CASSFSIPGQGRYEQYF. The CDR3 nucleotides are TGCGCCAGCAGCTTCTCCATCCCGGGACAGGGTCGGTACGAGCAGTACTTC.

The chain combines TRBV4-3 with TRBJ2-1; D gene unclear. Trimming took 1 base from V and 9 from J, leaving 22 bases between them. CDR1 is LGHNA and CDR2 is YSLEER in the germline V gene. The CDR3 contains 17 residues. CDR3 DNA sequence: TGCGCCAGCAGCCAAGTCGGCAGCTCCGGAGAAATGGGTGAGCAGTTCTTC. Its protein is CASSQVGSSGEMGEQFF.

For this clonotype: At one boundary the junction diverges from the germline segment, which might be a read error. This chain joins TRBV24-1 and TRBJ2-3, with 14 bases identical to TRBD2. Germline CDR1 KGHDR, CDR2 SFDVKD. The CDR3 runs to 18 residues. The CDR3 protein is CATSDLPTSGGAVDTQYF. Written as DNA, the CDR3 is TGTGCCACCAGTGATTTACCGACTAGCGGGGGGGCCGTTGATACACAGTATTTT.

There are many counts of this clonotype. The V and J genes are TRBV3-1 and TRBJ2-1; 10 nucleotides line up with TRBD2. The CDR3 totals 15 residues. Trimming at V came to 2 bases and at J to 7 bases, leaving 5 bases not matched to a gene. Germline CDR1 and CDR2: LGHDT and YNNKEL (reference sequence). The CDR3 here is CASSQSGGARNEQFF. As DNA, the CDR3 is TGTGCCAGCAGCCAAAGCGGGGGGGCCAGGAATGAGCAGTTCTTC.

V usage is TRBV21-1 and J usage is TRBJ2-7; TRBD1 is the table's D call, not checked against the DNA. TRBV21-1 is designated a pseudogene. CDR3 length: 14 residues. The CDR3 is CASSKVPGSYEQYF. The CDR3 coding sequence is TGTGCCAGCAGCAAAGTCCCCGGATCCTACGAGCAGTACTTC.

The chain couples TRBV5-5 to TRBJ2-5; TRBD1 is a possible D gene (6 bases). This CDR3 is 16 amino acids long. The germline CDR1 and CDR2 sequences are SGHKS and YYEKEE (reference sequence). Trimming pared 0 bases from V and 5 bases from J, leaving 17 bases between. Here the CDR3 DNA reads TGTGCCAGCAGCTTGGATGGCAGGGGTATCGGTGAGACCCAGTACTTC. Its translation is CASSLDGRGIGETQYF.